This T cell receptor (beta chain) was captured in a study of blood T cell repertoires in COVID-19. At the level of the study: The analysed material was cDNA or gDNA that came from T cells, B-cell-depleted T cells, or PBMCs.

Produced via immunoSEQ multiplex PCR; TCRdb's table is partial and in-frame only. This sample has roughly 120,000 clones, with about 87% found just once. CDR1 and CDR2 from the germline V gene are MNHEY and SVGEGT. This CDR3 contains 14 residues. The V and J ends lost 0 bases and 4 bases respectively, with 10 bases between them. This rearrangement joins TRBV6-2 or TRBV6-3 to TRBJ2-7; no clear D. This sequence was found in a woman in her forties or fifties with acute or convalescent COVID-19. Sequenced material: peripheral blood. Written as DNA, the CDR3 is TGTGCCAGCAGTTACTCGTCCCGTCCTTACGAGCAGTACTTC. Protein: CASSYSSRPYEQYF.